This section outlines one T cell receptor (beta chain) sequence together with its context. Its antigen remains unknown. This entry comes from a study of vaccination and CD4 T cells after COVID-19. Overall study: In culture, cells were exposed to overlapping spike peptides from SARS-CoV-2, HCoV-NL63, HCoV-OC43 and HCoV-229E.

Sequencing of cultured CD4+ T cell DNA used the Oncomine TCR Beta short-read assay. From the PCR reads, TCRdb called clonotypes with MiXCR, one entry per CDR3 protein. This table has 7,900 or so distinct CDR3 sequences, approximately 60% appearing once. As for treatment: approximately 9-day PBMC culture with coronavirus spike peptide pools or control peptides (ViraFEST assay). There were positive PCR dates ranging from March to December 2020, all predating US Alpha, Beta and Delta variants. The source material was cultured CD4+ T cells from blood, sampled after SARS-CoV-2 vaccination. The receptor comes from a human donor with COVID-19.

CDR3 nucleotide sequence: TGTGCCAGCAGCCTTACTGGGGGCTATGGCTACACCTTC. Residues: CASSLTGGYGYTF. The chain has TRBV12-3 or TRBV12-4 and TRBJ1-2; TRBD1 is a possible D gene (5 bases). The CDR3 consists of 13 residues. Trimming took off 6 bases at V and 4 bases at J, with 12 bases between the two ends.